This T cell receptor beta chain is drawn from a study of T cell responses to AZD1222 COVID-19 vaccine. Study background: Second-dose recipients at about 4 or about 12 weeks were treated as one pooled group.

Concerning this clone itself: Its specificity is unknown.

Whole-study results and caveats: The number of AZD1222 recipients seropositive at baseline was only 5 to 7. Spike-specific TCRs gained breadth and depth after people received two AZD1222 doses. White British people made up most donors, females outnumbered males, and clonal diversity was possibly underestimated.

V was clipped by 6 bases and J by 6 bases; unmatched bases: 5. CDR3 size: 13 residues. Germline CDR1 PRHDT, CDR2 FYEKMQ (reference sequence). Using immunoSEQ multiplex PCR, the repertoire was profiled, and TCRdb retains in-frame clones only, with some absent. The sample lists about 140,000 clones, roughly 90% seen once, with about 3% in the top ten. The J gene is TRBJ1-1, the V gene TRBV13; 9 nucleotides line up with TRBD1. Here the sequenced sample was peripheral blood, taken on day 0 of AZD1222 vaccination. The sequence came from an adult in good health. CDR3 sequence reads: CASRPQGAPEAFF. CDR3 coding DNA: TGTGCCAGCAGGCCACAGGGGGCCCCTGAAGCTTTCTTT.